The present TCR beta chain was sequenced within a study of T cell repertoires in cytomegalovirus infection. Across the study: CMV infection together with matching HLA type was indicated by public TCR beta signatures.

Each CDR3 protein gets one entry after TCRdb re-called the reads with MiXCR. The sample yields hundreds of thousands of distinct CDR3 sequences, about 33% seen once. Only a few counts were recorded for this clonotype. The antigen remains unidentified. V shed 0 bases and J 2 bases; nucleotides not matched to a gene: 5. CDR1 LNHNV and CDR2 YYDKDF come from the germline V gene (reference sequence). The CDR3 is 16 residues long. The sample here was cultured PBMCs, taken from culture after CMV antigen stimulation. The rearrangement uses TRBV15 and TRBJ2-3; 7 nucleotides line up with TRBD2. The sequence was obtained from a human donor in good health (CMV status not recorded). Some clones in this sample may be carry-over from other donors' samples. The DNA for the CDR3 is TGTGCCACCAGCAGAGAGACTAGCAGAACCACAGATACGCAGTATTTT. Protein: CATSRETSRTTDTQYF.